The 12 T cell receptor beta chains listed next were all sequenced from one sample in a study of CD8+CD57+ T cells in acquired aplastic anemia. The TCR beta profiling, which covered VDJ combination and CDR3 sequence, was carried out using genomic DNA as the template. TCRdb fed the reads into MiXCR, producing one record per CDR3 protein. The top ten hold roughly 8% of the sample, which has about 68,000 distinct CDR3 sequences, around 50% seen once. Material: sorted CD4+, CD8+, or CD8+CD57+ T cells (not recorded which) from PBMCs. These receptors came from a human donor in good health, serving as a control.

This clonotype was detected ten times or more. This chain connects TRBV7-9 to TRBJ1-1, with 8 bases lining up with TRBD1. The CDR3 length is 15 residues. Trimming took 5 bases from V and 8 from J; bases not matched to a gene: 13. Per the germline V gene, CDR1 is SEHNR and CDR2 is FQNEAQ (reference sequence). CDR3 amino acids: CASSPPGQGFREAFF. As DNA, the CDR3 is TGTGCCAGCAGCCCCCCAGGACAGGGTTTTAGGGAAGCTTTCTTT.

This rearrangement joins TRBV2 to TRBJ1-1, with a possible D match to TRBD1 (6 bases). V lost 6 bases, J lost 3 bases, and 14 bases lay in between. CDR1 is SNHLY and CDR2 is FYNNEI in the germline V gene. The CDR3 is made up of 14 amino acids. The CDR3 coding sequence is TGTGCCAGCAGCTTAGCGGGGGGGCACACTGAAGCTTTCTTT. This codes for CASSLAGGHTEAFF.

The chain has TRBV29-1 and TRBJ1-2, with TRBD1 as a possible D gene (5 bases). Germline V gene data show CDR1 as SQVTM and CDR2 as ANQGSEA. This CDR3 comprises 12 residues. V was trimmed by 7 bases and J by 7 bases, leaving 16 bases between them. DNA for the CDR3: TGCAGCGCTCAATGGGGGGGACGTGGCTACACCTTC. Residues: CSAQWGGRGYTF.

V usage is TRBV30 and J usage is TRBJ2-1, with 11 bases that match TRBD2. Germline V CDR1 and CDR2: GTSNPN, SVGIG (reference sequence). The CDR3 consists of 14 residues. V trimming: 3 bases; J trimming: 6 bases; junction bases outside the gene matches: 4. Written as DNA, the CDR3 is TGTGCCTGGAGCGTAGCGGGAGGGCCCAATGAGCAGTTCTTC. Its protein product is CAWSVAGGPNEQFF.

The rearrangement uses TRBV10-3 and TRBJ1-5; 11 bases match TRBD1. Germline CDR1 and CDR2: ENHRY and SYGVKD. The CDR3 length is 20 residues. J lost 0 bases, V lost 0 bases, and 10 bases had no gene match. CDR3 bases: TGTGCCATCAGTGAGTCGGGGGGACAGGGGGGAGGATATAGCAATCAGCCCCAGCATTTT. Protein: CAISESGGQGGGYSNQPQHF.

The CDR3 sequence is CSVGDRLTDTQYF. CDR3 nucleotide sequence: TGCAGCGTTGGAGACAGGCTCACAGATACGCAGTATTTT. The rearrangement joins TRBV29-1 to TRBJ2-3, with a possible D match to TRBD1 (6 bases). The ends were cut back, 4 bases at V and 2 bases at J, with 10 bases in the middle. Per the germline V gene, CDR1 is SQVTM and CDR2 is ANQGSEA. The CDR3 runs to 13 residues.

The chain recombines TRBV6-5 with TRBJ1-1; possibly TRBD1 for D (5 bases). The CDR3 runs to 16 residues. V was trimmed by 6 bases and J by 0 bases, leaving 17 bases between them. Germline lookup yields CDR1 MNHEY and CDR2 SVGAGI. CDR3 in amino acids: CASSQIRATMNTEAFF. CDR3 sequence (DNA): TGTGCCAGCAGCCAAATCAGGGCTACGATGAACACTGAAGCTTTCTTT.

This clonotype was detected only a few times. In DNA, the CDR3 is TGTGCCAGCAGCTGGGGAACGGAGCAGTACTTC. Encoded protein: CASSWGTEQYF. This chain uses TRBV12-3 or TRBV12-4 with TRBJ2-7; D is unclear. The CDR3 consists of 11 residues. The V gene lost 6 bases and the J gene lost 7 bases, with 10 bases spanning the gap.

In its sample, this clonotype was seen a few times. The chain carries TRBV7-9 and TRBJ2-7; possibly TRBD2 for D (6 bases). Looked up from germline, CDR1 is SEHNR and CDR2 is FQNEAQ (reference sequence). The CDR3 is 14 residues long. The V end lost 0 bases, the J end lost 2 bases, and 8 bases lay between the germline ends. For the CDR3, the DNA is TGTGCCAGCAGCTTAGCCGGAGGGCCCTACGAGCAGTACTTC. Protein: CASSLAGGPYEQYF.

This clonotype is labeled as medium-sized. The chain recombines TRBV2 with TRBJ2-7; the match to TRBD1 covers 9 bases. Germline CDR1 and CDR2: SNHLY and FYNNEI. The CDR3 sequence is 15 residues long. V lost 4 bases, J lost 3 bases, and 7 bases stayed unmatched. This CDR3 reads CASSAGTGYLYEQYF. The CDR3 region has the DNA TGTGCCAGCAGTGCAGGGACAGGGTACCTCTACGAGCAGTACTTC.

With regard to this clonotype: The CDR3 end shows no conserved phenylalanine or tryptophan, and so a read error is likely. The chain recombines TRBV7-8 with TRBJ2-7; 8 bases line up with TRBD2. Germline CDR1 reads SGHVS; CDR2 reads FQNEAQ. CDR3 length: 14 amino acids. The trim removed 1 base at V and 4 bases at J, leaving 3 bases unmatched. CDR3 sequence reads: CASSLVGGGYEQYL. The CDR3 coding sequence is TGTGCCAGCAGCTTAGTAGGCGGGGGGTACGAGCAGTACCTC.

The rearrangement joins TRBV11-1 to TRBJ1-3; weak D call: TRBD1 (5 bases). The CDR3 spans 18 residues. From germline, CDR1 is SGHAT and CDR2 FQDESV (reference sequence). V lost 2 bases to trimming and J lost 0 bases, with 17 bases between them. CDR3 DNA sequence: TGTGCCAGCAGCTTATCTATCTCGGGGGGAGTCTCTGGAAACACCATATATTTT. Translated: CASSLSISGGVSGNTIYF. The full variable domain, its missing parts supplied by reference TRBV11-1 and TRBJ1-3, is EAEVAQSPRYKITEKSQAVAFWCDPISGHATLYWYRQILGQGPELLVQFQDESVVDDSQLPKDRFSAERLKGVDSTLKIQPAELGDSAMYLCASSLSISGGVSGNTIYFGEGSWLTVV.